This T cell receptor (beta chain) came from a study of OX40 agonist ivuxolimab in advanced cancers. Method: immunoSEQ multiplex PCR; TCRdb's copy keeps in-frame clones and lacks some. The sample includes 80,000 to 130,000 clones, 90% seen only once; the top ten take under 0.4%. CDR1 is SNHLY and CDR2 is FYNNEI in the germline V gene. V dropped 3 bases and J dropped 1 base, with 11 bases sitting between them. The CDR3 is 15 amino acids. The genes are TRBV2 and TRBJ2-3; possible D gene TRBD1, 5 bases. This receptor was identified in an adult with an advanced solid tumor such as melanoma, head and neck, liver or kidney cancer. The sample in question was CD4+ or CD8+ T cells sorted from blood, obtained in a trial of the OX40 agonist ivuxolimab. The CDR3 loop reads CASSDRVGGTDTQYF. The CDR3 DNA reads TGTGCCAGCAGTGACAGGGTTGGAGGCACAGATACGCAGTATTTT.